This TCR beta chain was found in a study of T-cell reconstitution after alpha-beta-depleted transplantation in children (dated by TCRdb to between 2015 and 2016). About the investigation overall: Using TCR repertoire profiling, the study quantitatively followed how T-cell immune reconstitution unfolded in children after TCRalphabeta/CD19-depleted allogeneic hematopoietic cell transplantation.

Notes on this clonotype: Its antigen is unknown. It has no much larger one-base neighbor in the sample; base qualities were not kept.

The germline V gene yields SQVTM for CDR1 and ANQGSEA for CDR2. Reading from cysteine to phenylalanine, the CDR3 counts 13 amino acids. Only the CDR3 DNA is retained, 39 bases long and in frame from the first base. V is clipped by 4 bases and J by 9 bases, and the sequence between their germline boundaries is 18 bases long. The library came from PCR. Sequencer: Illumina HiSeq 2500. TCR libraries were prepared with molecular barcoding, using unique molecular identifiers to normalize TCRbeta repertoire quantification. The public reads were reanalyzed by TCRdb: fastp trimming at Q25, MiXCR alignment, in-frame beta chains only. Rows with one shared CDR3 protein collapse into an entry with the most common genes and DNA. This sample has approximately 640,000 distinct CDR3 sequences in its table, and approximately 15% of those were observed once. About 1.1% of the sample is in the top ten clones.

The TCR was taken from a human donor who donated a stem cell graft to a child with acute myeloid leukemia. This sequence uses TRBV29-1 and TRBJ1-1, with TRBD1 tentatively as D gene (5 bases match). Here the sequenced sample was PBMCs from the stem cell graft donor, taken from the stem cell graft. The DNA reads as follows: TGCAGCGTTGTTAGGGACCAGACGGGGCAAGCTTTCTTT. Its translation is CSVVRDQTGQAFF.